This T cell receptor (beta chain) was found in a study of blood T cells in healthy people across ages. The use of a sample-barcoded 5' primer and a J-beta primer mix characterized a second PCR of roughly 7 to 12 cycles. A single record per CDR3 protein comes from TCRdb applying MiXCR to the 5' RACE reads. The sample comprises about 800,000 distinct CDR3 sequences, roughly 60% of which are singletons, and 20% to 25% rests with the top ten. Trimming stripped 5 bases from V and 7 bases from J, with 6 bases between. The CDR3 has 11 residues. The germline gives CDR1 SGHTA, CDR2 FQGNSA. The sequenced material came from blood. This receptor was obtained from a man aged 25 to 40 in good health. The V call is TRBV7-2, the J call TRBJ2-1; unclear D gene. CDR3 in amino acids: CASSTRNEQFF. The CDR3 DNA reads TGTGCCAGCAGCACGAGAAATGAGCAGTTCTTC.